This is a list of T cell receptor beta chains from one sample in a study of T cell changes during pregnancy in multiple sclerosis. The assay was immunoSEQ multiplex PCR, and TCRdb's table has in-frame clones only and misses some. This table has more than 65,000 clones, about 95% appearing once. Sequenced material: peripheral blood, taken in the second trimester of pregnancy. These receptors were collected from a female donor with multiple sclerosis, enrolled in a pregnancy study. Each CDR3 is given with its conserved first and last residue. A D gene is named only where the DNA matches it firmly. Where a row states a size, it is once, few, many or the class of an expanded clone; other rows omit it.

J gene: TRBJ1-3
D gene: -
clone size: -
V gene: TRBV2
CDR3 DNA: TGTGCCAGCGCACCGCGCACCTCTGGAAACACCATATATTTT
CDR3 protein: CASAPRTSGNTIYF

J gene: TRBJ2-2
D gene: -
clone size: -
V gene: TRBV27
CDR3 DNA: TGTGCCAGCAGACCACCAACTTACACCGGGGAGCTGTTTTTT
CDR3 protein: CASRPPTYTGELFF

J gene: TRBJ2-7
D gene: -
clone size: -
V gene: TRBV2
CDR3 DNA: TGTGCCAGCGGGGCGGACAGATCCTACGAGCAGTACTTC
CDR3 protein: CASGADRSYEQYF

J gene: TRBJ1-2
D gene: TRBD1
clone size: once
V gene: TRBV30
CDR3 DNA: TGTGCCTGGAGTCTCCCTAGGACAGGGGGGTCACACTATGGCTACACCTTC
CDR3 protein: CAWSLPRTGGSHYGYTF

J gene: TRBJ1-1
D gene: TRBD1
clone size: -
V gene: TRBV28
CDR3 DNA: TGTGCCAGCAGTGCAGGGGGCAAGTACACTGAAGCTTTCTTT
CDR3 protein: CASSAGGKYTEAFF

J gene: TRBJ2-1
D gene: TRBD1
clone size: -
V gene: TRBV27
CDR3 DNA: TGTGCCAGCAGTTTCCCCGGGACAGGGGTCAATGAGCAGTTCTTC
CDR3 protein: CASSFPGTGVNEQFF

J gene: TRBJ2-1
D gene: -
clone size: -
V gene: TRBV6-5
CDR3 DNA: TGTGCCAGCAGTTATTTTGGCAGATACAATGAGCAGTTCTTC
CDR3 protein: CASSYFGRYNEQFF

J gene: TRBJ2-7
D gene: -
clone size: -
V gene: TRBV5-1
CDR3 DNA: TGCGCCAGCAGCTCGAGCATCATCAGGGTGTACGAGCAGTACTTC
CDR3 protein: CASSSSIIRVYEQYF

J gene: TRBJ2-7
D gene: TRBD1
clone size: -
V gene: TRBV6-5
CDR3 DNA: TGTGCCAGCAGTTACGGGACAGGGGGCGTTGAGCAGTACTTC
CDR3 protein: CASSYGTGGVEQYF

J gene: TRBJ2-1
D gene: -
clone size: -
V gene: TRBV28
CDR3 DNA: TGTGCCAGCAGCTCCCAGACTAGTCGAGATGAGCAGTTCTTC
CDR3 protein: CASSSQTSRDEQFF

J gene: TRBJ2-1
D gene: -
clone size: -
V gene: TRBV19
CDR3 DNA: TGTGCCAGTAGTATAGTACTTTCCTACAATGAGCAGTTCTTC
CDR3 protein: CASSIVLSYNEQFF

J gene: TRBJ2-5
D gene: TRBD2
clone size: -
V gene: TRBV4-1
CDR3 DNA: TGCGCCAGCAGCCTAGGGAGCGGGAAGGAGGGGACCCAGTACTTC
CDR3 protein: CASSLGSGKEGTQYF

J gene: TRBJ2-7
D gene: TRBD2
clone size: once
V gene: TRBV13
CDR3 DNA: TGTGCCAGCTTGGTGGCGGGAGGCCGTCCCGAGCAGTACTTC
CDR3 protein: CASLVAGGRPEQYF

J gene: TRBJ1-5
D gene: -
clone size: -
V gene: TRBV10-3
CDR3 DNA: TGTGCCATCAGTGAGGTTCAGGGTAAACAGCCCCAGCATTTT
CDR3 protein: CAISEVQGKQPQHF

J gene: TRBJ2-1
D gene: TRBD2
clone size: -
V gene: TRBV27
CDR3 DNA: TGTGCCAGCAGGCCGGGACTAGGCGACTCCTACAATGAGCAGTTCTTC
CDR3 protein: CASRPGLGDSYNEQFF

J gene: TRBJ1-1
D gene: -
clone size: -
V gene: TRBV28
CDR3 DNA: TGTGCCAGCAGTTTAGTCCGGTCTGAAGCTTTCTTT
CDR3 protein: CASSLVRSEAFF

J gene: TRBJ2-7
D gene: -
clone size: -
V gene: TRBV28
CDR3 DNA: TGTGCCAGCAGTTTGAACCTTTTAGGGAGCTCCTACGAGCAGTACTTC
CDR3 protein: CASSLNLLGSSYEQYF

J gene: TRBJ2-3
D gene: -
clone size: -
V gene: TRBV5-1
CDR3 DNA: TGCGCCAGCAGCCGGGACGCAGGGGTCTGGGATACAGATACGCAGTATTTT
CDR3 protein: CASSRDAGVWDTDTQYF

J gene: TRBJ2-7
D gene: -
clone size: -
V gene: TRBV6-1
CDR3 DNA: TGTGCCAGCAGTGAAGGCGTGGTAGCTATATCCTACGAGCAGTACTTC
CDR3 protein: CASSEGVVAISYEQYF

J gene: TRBJ1-2
D gene: TRBD1
clone size: few
V gene: TRBV27
CDR3 DNA: TGTGCCACTACCCGGGACAGAACGCATGGCGGCTACACCTTC
CDR3 protein: CATTRDRTHGGYTF